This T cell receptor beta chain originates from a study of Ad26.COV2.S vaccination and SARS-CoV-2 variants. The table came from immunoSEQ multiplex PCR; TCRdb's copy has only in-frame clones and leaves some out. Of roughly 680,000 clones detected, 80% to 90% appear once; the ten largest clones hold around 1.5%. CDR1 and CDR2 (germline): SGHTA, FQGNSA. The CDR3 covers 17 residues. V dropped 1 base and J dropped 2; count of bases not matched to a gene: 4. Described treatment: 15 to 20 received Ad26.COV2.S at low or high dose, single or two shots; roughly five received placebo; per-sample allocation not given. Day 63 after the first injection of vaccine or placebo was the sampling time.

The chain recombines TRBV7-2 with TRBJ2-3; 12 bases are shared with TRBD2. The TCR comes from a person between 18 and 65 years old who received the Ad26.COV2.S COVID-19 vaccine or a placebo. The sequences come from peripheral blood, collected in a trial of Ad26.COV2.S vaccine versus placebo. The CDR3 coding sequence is TGTGCCAGCAGCTTAGGGACTAGCGGGGTTTCCACAGATACGCAGTATTTT. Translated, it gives CASSLGTSGVSTDTQYF. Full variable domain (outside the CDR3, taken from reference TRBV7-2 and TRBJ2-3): GAGVSQSPSNKVTEKGKDVELRCDPISGHTALYWYRQSLGQGLEFLIYFQGNSAPDKSGLPSDRFSAERTGGSVSTLTIQRTQQEDSAVYLCASSLGTSGVSTDTQYFGPGTRLTVL.